Included here is one TCR beta chain sequence, with context. In the original processing: The assay estimated nucleated cells by amplifying reference gene primers. Only in-frame clones appear in the TCRdb table, and some are missing; sequencing was by immunoSEQ multiplex PCR. Clonal size and the V and J genes are those of that table, whereas D and trimming came from the DNA. The sample includes around 320,000 clones, 90% of them seen just once. The sample originates from a study of blood T cell repertoires in COVID-19. Germline CDR1 and CDR2: SGHAT and FQNNGV. Between the trimmed V and J ends, which lost 6 bases and 5 bases, there was a span of 15 bases. The CDR3 is 14 amino acids.

The genes are TRBV11-2 and TRBJ2-3; D possibly corresponds to TRBD2 (6 bases). Sequenced: PBMCs or T cells enriched from blood (not recorded which). The clonotype originates from a woman aged 25 to 39 who had been exposed to COVID-19. This chain's CDR3 is CASRRRIAEDTQYF. CDR3 sequence (DNA): TGTGCCAGCAGGAGAAGGATAGCGGAAGATACGCAGTATTTT. The full variable domain, completed using reference TRBV11-2 and TRBJ2-3, is EAGVAQSPRYKIIEKRQSVAFWCNPISGHATLYWYQQILGQGPKLLIQFQNNGVVDDSQLPKDRFSAERLKGVDSTLKIQPAKLEDSAVYLCASRRRIAEDTQYFGPGTRLTVL.